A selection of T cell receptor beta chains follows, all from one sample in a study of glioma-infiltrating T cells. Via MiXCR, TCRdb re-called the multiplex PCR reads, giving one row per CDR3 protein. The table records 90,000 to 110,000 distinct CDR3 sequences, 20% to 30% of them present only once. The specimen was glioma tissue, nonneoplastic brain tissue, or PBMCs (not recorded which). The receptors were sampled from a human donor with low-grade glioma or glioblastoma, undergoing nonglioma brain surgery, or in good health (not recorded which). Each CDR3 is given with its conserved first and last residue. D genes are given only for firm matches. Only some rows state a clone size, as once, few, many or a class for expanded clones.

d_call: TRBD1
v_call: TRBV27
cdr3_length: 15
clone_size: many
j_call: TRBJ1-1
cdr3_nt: TGTGCCAGCAGTCCCCGGACAGGGCAGAGGACTGAAGCTTTCTTT
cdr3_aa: CASSPRTGQRTEAFF

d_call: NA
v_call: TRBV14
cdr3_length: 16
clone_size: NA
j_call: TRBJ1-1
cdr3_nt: TGTGCCAGCAGCCATCCAAAAAGGGGGATGAACACTGAAGCTTTCTTT
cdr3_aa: CASSHPKRGMNTEAFF

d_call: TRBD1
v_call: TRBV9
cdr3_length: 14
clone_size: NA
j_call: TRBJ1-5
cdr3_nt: TGTGCCAGCAGCGCCGGAGGGGGCCATCAGCCCCAGCATTTT
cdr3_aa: CASSAGGGHQPQHF

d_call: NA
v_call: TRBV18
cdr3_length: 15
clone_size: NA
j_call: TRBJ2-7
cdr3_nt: TGTGCCAGCTCACCACGAGCAGCGAGCTCCTACGAGCAGTACTTC
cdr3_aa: CASSPRAASSYEQYF

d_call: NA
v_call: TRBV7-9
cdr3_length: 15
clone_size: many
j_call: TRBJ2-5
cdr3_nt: TGTGCCAGCAGCTTATGGGACCGCGGAGATGAGACCCAGTACTTC
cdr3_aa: CASSLWDRGDETQYF

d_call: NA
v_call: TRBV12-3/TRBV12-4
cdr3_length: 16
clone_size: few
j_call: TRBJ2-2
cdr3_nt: TGTGCCAGCAGTCCCTTGCGGGTTCGGAACACCGGGGAGCTGTTTTTT
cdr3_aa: CASSPLRVRNTGELFF

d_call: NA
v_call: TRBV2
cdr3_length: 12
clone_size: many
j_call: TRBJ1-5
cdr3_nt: TGTGCCAGCGTGTCAACAGGGACGACCCAGCATTTT
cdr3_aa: CASVSTGTTQHF

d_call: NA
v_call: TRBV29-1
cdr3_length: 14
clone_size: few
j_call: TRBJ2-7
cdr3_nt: TGCAGCGTTGAAGTCGGGGGACTTTCCTACGAGCAGTACTTC
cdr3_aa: CSVEVGGLSYEQYF

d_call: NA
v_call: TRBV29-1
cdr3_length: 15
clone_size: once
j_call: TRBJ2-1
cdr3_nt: TGCAGCGTTGAAGAGGAAGGGGGCTCCTACAATGAGCAGTTCTTC
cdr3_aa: CSVEEEGGSYNEQFF

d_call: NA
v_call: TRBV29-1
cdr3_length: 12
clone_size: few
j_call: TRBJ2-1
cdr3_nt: TGCAGCGTTGAAGAGGCCACAAATGAGCAGTTCTTC
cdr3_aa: CSVEEATNEQFF

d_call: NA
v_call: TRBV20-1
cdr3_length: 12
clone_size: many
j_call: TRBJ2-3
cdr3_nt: TGCAGTGCTCCTCCCCGAACAGATACGCAGTATTTT
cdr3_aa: CSAPPRTDTQYF

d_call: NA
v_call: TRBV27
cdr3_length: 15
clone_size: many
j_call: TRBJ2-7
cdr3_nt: TGTGCCAGCAGTTTAAAGACCTCGGGCTCCTACGAGCAGTACTTC
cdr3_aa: CASSLKTSGSYEQYF

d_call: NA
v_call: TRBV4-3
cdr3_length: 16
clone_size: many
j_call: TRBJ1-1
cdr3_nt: TGCGCCAGCAGCCAAGATAGTAGGATCATGAACACTGAAGCTTTCTTT
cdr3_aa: CASSQDSRIMNTEAFF

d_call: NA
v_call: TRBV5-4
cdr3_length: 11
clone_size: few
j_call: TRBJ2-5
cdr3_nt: TGTGCCAGCAGCTTGGAGGAGGCCCAGTACTTC
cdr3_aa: CASSLEEAQYF

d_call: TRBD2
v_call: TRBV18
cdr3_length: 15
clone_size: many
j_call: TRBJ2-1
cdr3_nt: TGTGCCAGCTCACCCCTAGCGGCTTTTACTGATGAGCAGTTCTTC
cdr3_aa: CASSPLAAFTDEQFF

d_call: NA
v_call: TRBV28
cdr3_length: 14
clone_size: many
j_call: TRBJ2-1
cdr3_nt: TGTGCCAGCAGTTTGCCCAGCTCCTACAATGAGCAGTTCTTC
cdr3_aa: CASSLPSSYNEQFF

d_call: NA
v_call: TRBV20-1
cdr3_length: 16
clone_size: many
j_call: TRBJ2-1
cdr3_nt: TGCAGTGCTAGAGACGGGGCGGGACTTTCCTACAATGAGCAGTTCTTC
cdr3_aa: CSARDGAGLSYNEQFF

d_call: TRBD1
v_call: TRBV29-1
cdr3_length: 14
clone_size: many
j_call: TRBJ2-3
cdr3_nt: TGCAGCGCCGACTCGGGACAGGTTTCAGATACGCAGTATTTT
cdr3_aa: CSADSGQVSDTQYF

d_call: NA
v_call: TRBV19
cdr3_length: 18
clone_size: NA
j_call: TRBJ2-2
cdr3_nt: TGTGCCAGTAGTATTGGAGACCGATTAATTTCTAACACCGGGGAGCTGTTTTTT
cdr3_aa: CASSIGDRLISNTGELFF

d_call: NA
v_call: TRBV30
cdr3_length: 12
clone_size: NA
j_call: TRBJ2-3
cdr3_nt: TGTGCCTGGAGTATTCAAGCGGATACGCAGTATTTT
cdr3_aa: CAWSIQADTQYF

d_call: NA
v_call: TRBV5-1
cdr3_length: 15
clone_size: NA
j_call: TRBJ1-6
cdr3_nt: TGCGCCAGCAGCTTGGGGGCAGGTTATAATTCACCCCTCCACTTT
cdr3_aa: CASSLGAGYNSPLHF

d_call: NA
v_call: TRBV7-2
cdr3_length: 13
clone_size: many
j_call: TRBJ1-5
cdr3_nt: TGTGCCAGCAGCACTAGAGGGGACCAGCCCCAGCATTTT
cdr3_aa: CASSTRGDQPQHF

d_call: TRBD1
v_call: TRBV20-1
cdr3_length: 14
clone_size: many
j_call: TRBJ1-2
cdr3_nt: TGCAGTGCTAGCTCCGGGACAGTAATCTATGGCTACACCTTC
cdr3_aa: CSASSGTVIYGYTF

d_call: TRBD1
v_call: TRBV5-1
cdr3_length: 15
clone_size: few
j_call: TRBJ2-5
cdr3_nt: TGCGCCAGCAGCTTGAGAGGGGGCGCGGAGGAGACCCAGTACTTC
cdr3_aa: CASSLRGGAEETQYF

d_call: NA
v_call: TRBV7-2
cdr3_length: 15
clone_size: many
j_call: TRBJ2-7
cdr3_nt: TGTGCCAGCAGCAGCCGGACTGGGCAATCCTACGAGCAGTACTTC
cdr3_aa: CASSSRTGQSYEQYF

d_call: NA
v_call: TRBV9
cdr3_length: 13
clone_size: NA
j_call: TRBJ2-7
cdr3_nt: TGTGCCAGCAGAGTAACCGAAGCCTACGAGCAGTACTTC
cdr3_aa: CASRVTEAYEQYF

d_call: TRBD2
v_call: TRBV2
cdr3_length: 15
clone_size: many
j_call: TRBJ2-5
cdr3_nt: TGTGCCAGCAGTGCGACTAGCGGGAGGGGAGAGACCCAGTACTTC
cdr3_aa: CASSATSGRGETQYF

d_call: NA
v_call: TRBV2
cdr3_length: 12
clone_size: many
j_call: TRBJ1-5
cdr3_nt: TGTGCCAGCAGTGTAGGGGACTCGCCCCAGCATTTT
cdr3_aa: CASSVGDSPQHF

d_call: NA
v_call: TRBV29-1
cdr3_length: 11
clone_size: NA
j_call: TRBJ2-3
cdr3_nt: TGCAGCGTTGAAGGGCGCGATACGCAGTATTTT
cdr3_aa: CSVEGRDTQYF

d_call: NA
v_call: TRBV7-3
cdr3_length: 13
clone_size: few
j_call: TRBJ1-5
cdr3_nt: TGTGCCAGCAGCTCCACAAGCAATCAGCCCCAGCATTTT
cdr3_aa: CASSSTSNQPQHF

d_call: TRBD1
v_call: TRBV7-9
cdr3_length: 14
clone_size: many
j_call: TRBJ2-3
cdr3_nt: TGTGCCAGCAGCCCGACAGGGAGCGCAGATACGCAGTATTTT
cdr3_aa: CASSPTGSADTQYF

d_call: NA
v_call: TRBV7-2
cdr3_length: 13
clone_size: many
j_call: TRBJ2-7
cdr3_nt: TGTGCCAGCAGTATTAGGACACCTTACGAGCAGTACTTC
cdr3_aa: CASSIRTPYEQYF

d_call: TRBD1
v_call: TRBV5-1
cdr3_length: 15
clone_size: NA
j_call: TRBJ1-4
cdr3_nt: TGCGCCAGCAGGCCGACAGGGGGAACTAATGAAAAACTGTTTTTT
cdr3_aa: CASRPTGGTNEKLFF

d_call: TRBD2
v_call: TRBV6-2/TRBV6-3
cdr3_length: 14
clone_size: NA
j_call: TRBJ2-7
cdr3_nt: TGTGCCAGCAGCTTACTAGCGGGAGCCCACGAGCAGTACTTC
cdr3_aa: CASSLLAGAHEQYF

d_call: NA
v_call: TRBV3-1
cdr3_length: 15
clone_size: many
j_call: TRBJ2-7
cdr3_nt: TGTGCCAGCAGCCAAGTTAAGGGGCGTGTTATGGAGCAGTACTTC
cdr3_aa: CASSQVKGRVMEQYF

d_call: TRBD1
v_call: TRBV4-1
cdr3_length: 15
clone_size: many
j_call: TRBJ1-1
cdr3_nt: TGCGCCAGCAGCCAGGCCGGGACAGGGGCGCTTGAAGCTTTCTTT
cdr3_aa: CASSQAGTGALEAFF

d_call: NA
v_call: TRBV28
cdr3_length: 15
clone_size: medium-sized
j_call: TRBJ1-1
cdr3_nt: TGTGCCAGCAGTTCCCTTAAGGGCCTGAACACTGAAGCTTTCTTT
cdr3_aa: CASSSLKGLNTEAFF

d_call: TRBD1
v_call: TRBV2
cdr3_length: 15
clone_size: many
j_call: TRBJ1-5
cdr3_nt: TGTGCCAGCAGATTCGGGACAGGGGGCTTCCAGCCCCAGCATTTT
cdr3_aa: CASRFGTGGFQPQHF

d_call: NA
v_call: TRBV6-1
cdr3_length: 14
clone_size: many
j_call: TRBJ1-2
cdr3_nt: TGTGCCGTTCGGGGGGACTTAACCTCCTATGGCTACACCTTC
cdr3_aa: CAVRGDLTSYGYTF